These T cell receptor beta chains were read from a single sample in a study of T cells after yellow fever vaccination. TCRdb redid the calling of the 5' RACE reads with MiXCR, one entry per CDR3 protein. The data show around 300,000 distinct CDR3 sequences, over 4% seen once. The sequencing used PBMCs, collected 5 days after the yellow fever booster vaccination. The receptors were sampled from a man between 18 and 35 years old who received the YFV17D yellow fever vaccine. Both conserved end residues are part of each CDR3. D genes are given only for firm matches. Some rows mark clone size as missing; the rest say once, few, many or name a class of expanded clone.

few | TRBD1 | TRBJ1-2 | TRBV10-3 | TGTGCCATCAGGGGGGACAGCAACTATGGCTACACCTTC | CAIRGDSNYGYTF
few | . | TRBJ1-1 | TRBV14 | TGTGCCAGCAGCCCAGGGAGGCCCACTGAAGCTTTCTTT | CASSPGRPTEAFF
. | . | TRBJ2-3 | TRBV20-1 | . | CSAPSVAGGTDTQFF
few | . | TRBJ2-5 | TRBV20-1 | TGCAGTGCTAGACCTCCGGCCCAAGAGACCCAGTACTTC | CSARPPAQETQYF
. | . | TRBJ1-2 | TRBV3-1 | TGTGCCAGCAGCCAAGGGATGGGGGGGAACTATGGCTACACCTTC | CASSQGMGGNYGYTF
few | . | TRBJ2-1 | TRBV15 | TGTGCCACCAGCTTGCCGGGGTTATACAATGAGCAGTTCTTC | CATSLPGLYNEQFF
many | TRBD1 | TRBJ2-4 | TRBV28 | TGTGCCAGCAGTTTACAGGGACAGCTAGCCAAAAACATTCAGTACTTC | CASSLQGQLAKNIQYF
few | . | TRBJ2-6 | TRBV27 | TGTGCCAGCAGTACGAAAGGGTCTGGGGCCAACGTCCTGACTTTC | CASSTKGSGANVLTF
. | . | TRBJ1-2 | TRBV30 | TGTGCCTGGAGTAAGGGGATGGGCTACACCTTC | CAWSKGMGYTF
few | . | TRBJ1-1 | TRBV19 | TGTGCCAGTAGTATCGCCCTCGGGACTGAAGCTTTCTTT | CASSIALGTEAFF
few | . | TRBJ1-1 | TRBV29-1 | TGCAGCGTTGAAGACAGGAGCGGCACTGAAGCTTTCTTT | CSVEDRSGTEAFF
few | TRBD2 | TRBJ2-5 | TRBV20-1 | TGCAGTGCTCCCCCCGGCGGGGCGGGGGGTCGACAAGAGACCCAGTACTTC | CSAPPGGAGGRQETQYF
few | . | TRBJ1-4 | TRBV5-5 | TGTGCCAGCAGCTTGGCTTTCGGGGTACTCAATGAAAAACTGTTTTTT | CASSLAFGVLNEKLFF
. | TRBD1 | TRBJ2-7 | TRBV4-1 | TGCGCCAGCAGCCCCAACAGGGGCGAGCAGTACTTC | CASSPNRGEQYF
. | . | TRBJ1-1 | TRBV11-2 | TGTGCCAGCAGCTTCCCTAGGGCGAACACTGAAGCTTTCTTT | CASSFPRANTEAFF
. | . | TRBJ2-7 | TRBV6-6 | TGTGCCAGCAGTTATTCCGACCCCTACGAGCAGTACTTC | CASSYSDPYEQYF
. | TRBD2 | TRBJ2-7 | TRBV7-3 | TGTGCCAGCAGCTTCCAGCGGGGGGTCTACGAGCAGTACTTC | CASSFQRGVYEQYF
. | . | TRBJ1-1 | TRBV20-1 | TGCAGTGCTACCCGAGGAAGCCAGAGGAACACTGAAGCTTTCTTT | CSATRGSQRNTEAFF
. | . | TRBJ2-2 | TRBV28 | TGTGCCAGCAGTTTATTGGGGTTCACCGGGGAGCTGTTTTTT | CASSLLGFTGELFF
. | . | TRBJ1-4 | TRBV20-1 | TGCAGTGCCATTAGTTCGGTCAAGGGACTGTTTTTT | CSAISSVKGLFF
. | . | TRBJ2-1 | TRBV7-9 | TGTGCCAGCGCTCGGGGAGCGGAGATCTACAATGAGCAGTTCTTC | CASARGAEIYNEQFF
once | TRBD1 | TRBJ1-2 | TRBV4-2 | TGTGCCAGCAGCCCGGACAGGCGAGGGAACTATGGCTACACCTTC | CASSPDRRGNYGYTF
few | . | TRBJ2-2 | TRBV6-2/TRBV6-3 | TGTGCCAGCAAGGAAGAGGTTTACGGGGAGCTGTTTTTT | CASKEEVYGELFF
many | TRBD1 | TRBJ2-7 | TRBV27 | TGTGCCAGCAGTTTCCAACAGGGGGACGAGCAGTACTTC | CASSFQQGDEQYF
few | . | TRBJ2-7 | TRBV24-1 | TGTGCCACCACAAGTTGGTTAGATTCGATATCCGAATACGAGCAGTACTTC | CATTSWLDSISEYEQYF
many | TRBD1 | TRBJ2-3 | TRBV29-1 | TGCAGCGTCCGACAGGGGGGCCCAGATACGCAGTATTTT | CSVRQGGPDTQYF
few | . | TRBJ2-5 | TRBV20-1 | TGCAGTGCTATGTTCAGTTCGGAGACCCAGTACTTC | CSAMFSSETQYF
few | . | TRBJ2-2 | TRBV6-5 | TGTGCCACCAGACTCCAGGTCGGGGAGCTGTTTTTT | CATRLQVGELFF
many | . | TRBJ2-3 | TRBV7-9 | TGTGCCAGCAGCTTAACTACCCACACAGATACGCAGTATTTT | CASSLTTHTDTQYF
many | TRBD2 | TRBJ2-2 | TRBV6-5 | TGTGCCAGCAGTTACTCCCGACTAGCGTCGAACACCGGGGAGCTGTTTTTT | CASSYSRLASNTGELFF
many | . | TRBJ1-2 | TRBV7-2 | TGTGCCAGCAGCCTAGACAAGGGGGGGGCCTATGGCTACACCTTC | CASSLDKGGAYGYTF
few | . | TRBJ1-1 | TRBV6-1 | TGTGCCAGCAGTGCCAACGTTGAAGCTTTCTTT | CASSANVEAFF
few | TRBD1 | TRBJ1-2 | TRBV20-1 | TGCAGTTCCCCAAGGGACAGGCTCTCTGGCTACACCTTC | CSSPRDRLSGYTF
. | . | TRBJ1-2 | TRBV29-1 | TGCAGCGTTGAACAAGGAGTTGCTAACTATGGCTACACCTTC | CSVEQGVANYGYTF
. | TRBD2 | TRBJ2-5 | TRBV7-3 | TGTGCCAGCAGCTTAAATGCGGGGGGTTTGGAGACCCAGTACTTC | CASSLNAGGLETQYF
many | . | TRBJ2-2 | TRBV5-1 | TGCGCCAGCAGGGTCCTAGACACCGGGGAGCTGTTTTTT | CASRVLDTGELFF
few | TRBD1 | TRBJ1-5 | TRBV28 | TGTGCCAGCAGTCCCAGATCTCAGGGGGCGTCGGGTCAGCCCCAGCATTTT | CASSPRSQGASGQPQHF
many | TRBD2 | TRBJ2-3 | TRBV20-1 | TGCAGTGCTAGAGATGGACTAGCGGGGGGTTTGGGACGAGATACGCAGTATTTT | CSARDGLAGGLGRDTQYF
many | . | TRBJ1-1 | TRBV6-6 | TGTGCCAGCAGTTACCAGGGACCGGACACTGAAGCTTTCTTT | CASSYQGPDTEAFF
few | . | TRBJ2-2 | TRBV20-1 | TGCAGTGCTAGAGTGGCCAGGGGAACGGGCGGGGAGCTGTTTTTT | CSARVARGTGGELFF
many | . | TRBJ2-3 | TRBV15 | TGTGCCACCAGCACCAAGGAAGATACGCAGTATTTT | CATSTKEDTQYF
many | . | TRBJ2-7 | TRBV4-3 | TGCGCCAGCAGCCTCCTCGGGGGAGACGAGCAGTACTTC | CASSLLGGDEQYF
. | . | TRBJ2-5 | TRBV4-3 | TGCGCCAGCAGCCCCCGGGGAAGCGGGTTCCAAGAGACCCAGTACTTC | CASSPRGSGFQETQYF
few | TRBD1 | TRBJ2-3 | TRBV7-2 | TGTGCCAGCAGCTTACGACAGGGAACGCAGTATTTT | CASSLRQGTQYF
many | . | TRBJ2-3 | TRBV7-9 | TGTGCCAGCATCTTCGGAGCAGATACGCAGTATTTT | CASIFGADTQYF
few | . | TRBJ2-3 | TRBV9 | TGTGCCAGCAGCGTGGGGGCTTCTCAGGCAGATACGCAGTATTTT | CASSVGASQADTQYF
few | . | TRBJ2-7 | TRBV27 | TGTGCCAGCAGTTTATCGGCCAGTATCTACGAGCAGTACTTC | CASSLSASIYEQYF
few | TRBD2 | TRBJ2-1 | TRBV12-3/TRBV12-4 | TGTGCCAGCAGCTCGACCCGCGGGGGCTACAATGAGCAGTTCTTC | CASSSTRGGYNEQFF
many | . | TRBJ1-1 | TRBV7-9 | TGTGCCAGCAGTTATGGGCCGGGACGGCGCATGAACACTGAAGCTTTCTTT | CASSYGPGRRMNTEAFF
. | . | TRBJ2-3 | TRBV29-1 | TGCAGCGTTGACGGCACTAGCCCCCGGGGGGATACGCAGTATTTT | CSVDGTSPRGDTQYF
. | . | TRBJ1-5 | TRBV18 | TGTGCCAGCTCACCCTCCTACGATCAGCCCCAGCATTTT | CASSPSYDQPQHF
. | TRBD2 | TRBJ2-1 | TRBV4-1 | TGCGCCAGCAGCCAAGAGGGGAGCGGGGGCCGGAATGAGCAGTTCTTC | CASSQEGSGGRNEQFF
. | . | TRBJ2-1 | TRBV11-2 | TGTGCCAGCAGCCCCCGGGGGGCGTTTAGCGCCTACAATGAGCAGTTCTTC | CASSPRGAFSAYNEQFF
few | . | TRBJ2-3 | TRBV4-3 | TGCGCCAGCAGCCGTCGAGGACAGACGCCCTATACGCAGTATTTT | CASSRRGQTPYTQYF
many | TRBD2 | TRBJ2-4 | TRBV6-4 | TGTGCCAGCACCACTACTAGCGGGGGATGGGAGGACATTCAGTACTTC | CASTTTSGGWEDIQYF
many | . | TRBJ2-3 | TRBV7-2 | TGTGCCAGCAGCTGGGCAGTGACTGGGGCAGATACGCAGTATTTT | CASSWAVTGADTQYF
many | . | TRBJ2-7 | TRBV10-3 | TGTGCCGCCGCCGGGACGGATTACGAGCAGTACTTC | CAAAGTDYEQYF
. | . | TRBJ2-7 | TRBV7-2 | TGTGCCAGCAGCTTAATTGGAGGCGGTTCCTACGAGCAGTACTTC | CASSLIGGGSYEQYF
. | . | TRBJ1-4 | TRBV20-1 | TGCAGTGCTAGAGATACAGGGAGGGGAGAAAAACTGTTTTTT | CSARDTGRGEKLFF
many | . | TRBJ2-7 | TRBV7-2 | TGTGCCAGCAGCTTTAACAGGGAGGCCTACGAGCAGTACTTC | CASSFNREAYEQYF